Sequencing of this T cell receptor (beta chain) was carried out in a study of shared clonotypes between healthy human individuals. Study-wide points: The diversity represented, both genetic and in exposure history, was limited by few donors.

Among the donors, all were Caucasian adults who lived in Nashville, Tennessee. Trimming took 4 bases from V and 6 from J, leaving 22 bases between them. The CDR3 is made up of 16 amino acids. Germline CDR1 reads SGHNT; CDR2 reads YYREEE (reference sequence). About this clone: Its antigen is undetermined.

Profiled with immunoSEQ multiplex PCR; TCRdb holds only in-frame clones, not every one. The sample contains about 2,500,000 clones, approximately 90% of which appear only once. The clonotype originates from a man aged 18 to 30 in good health. Sequenced: naive CD4+ T cells sorted from blood. Subset described: CD45RA+ positively selected. The V call is TRBV5-4, the J call TRBJ1-2; perhaps TRBD1 as D (5 bases). CDR3 sequence reads: CASSPQTGGPGHGYTF. The CDR3, as DNA: TGTGCCAGCAGCCCACAGACGGGGGGACCTGGTCATGGCTACACCTTC.